This T cell receptor (beta chain) came from a study of blood T cell repertoires in COVID-19. Turning to the study itself: COVID-19 samples, acute and convalescent, were from the United States, Italy and Spain. The cDNA or gDNA used as material had been derived from T cells, B-cell-depleted T cells, or PBMCs.

Authors' methods: Cell counts per sample came from amplifying reference gene primers. The repertoire was sequenced with immunoSEQ multiplex PCR; TCRdb's copy has only in-frame clones and lacks some. V, J and clone size are those of that table, while D and trimming were read from the DNA. This sample carries roughly 180,000 clones, roughly four fifths of them seen once, and the ten largest clones take more than 5.5%. The CDR3 loop spans 13 amino acids. The chain uses TRBV21-1 and TRBJ2-7; no check of the table's D call, TRBD1, against the DNA was made. TRBV21-1 is shown as a pseudogene. Sequencing was performed on peripheral blood. The receptor was derived from a human donor in a cohort sampled during active COVID-19. CDR3 coding DNA: TGTGCCAGCAGCCAATCTCAGGGCGACGAGCAGTACTTC. Its translation: CASSQSQGDEQYF.